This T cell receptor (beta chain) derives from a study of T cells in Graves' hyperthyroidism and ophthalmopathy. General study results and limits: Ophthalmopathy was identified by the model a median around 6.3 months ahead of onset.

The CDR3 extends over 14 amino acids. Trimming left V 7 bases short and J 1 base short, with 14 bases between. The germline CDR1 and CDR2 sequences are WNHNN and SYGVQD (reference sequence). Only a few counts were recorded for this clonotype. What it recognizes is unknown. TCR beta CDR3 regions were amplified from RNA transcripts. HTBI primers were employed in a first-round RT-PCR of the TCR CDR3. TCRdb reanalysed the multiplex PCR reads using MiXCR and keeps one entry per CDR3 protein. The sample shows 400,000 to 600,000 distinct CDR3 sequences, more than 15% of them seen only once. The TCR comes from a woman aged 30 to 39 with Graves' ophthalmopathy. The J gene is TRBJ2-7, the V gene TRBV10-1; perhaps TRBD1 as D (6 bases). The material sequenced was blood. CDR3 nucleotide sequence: TGCGCCAGCAATCAGGGGTCGCCTTCCTACGAGCAGTACTTC. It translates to CASNQGSPSYEQYF.